The source of this T cell receptor beta chain is a study of blood T cell repertoires in COVID-19. The overall study: Collection of acute and convalescent COVID-19 samples took place in the United States, Italy and Spain.

This CDR3 region has 16 residues. The V and J ends lost 2 bases and 0 bases, in that order; junction bases with no gene match: 6. The germline gives CDR1 SGHRS, CDR2 YFSETQ. Seattle cases were enrolled at active infection and followed longitudinally. Under the authors' procedure: Using reference gene primer amplification, nucleated cell counts were estimated. The protocol was immunoSEQ multiplex PCR, while the TCRdb copy is restricted to in-frame clones and leaves out a portion. D and trimming come from the DNA, and the V and J calls and clone size come from that table. The sample lists some 300,000 clones; 90% were seen once.

Sequenced: peripheral blood. V gene TRBV5-1 combines with J gene TRBJ2-3; 7 bases line up with TRBD2. The TCR originated in a woman between 35 and 50 years old with COVID-19, enrolled during active disease. The CDR3 DNA reads as TGCGCCAGCAGCTTAAGCAATAGCGGGAGCACAGATACGCAGTATTTT. Protein: CASSLSNSGSTDTQYF.